A selection of T cell receptor beta chains follows, all from one sample in a study of blood T cell repertoires in COVID-19. The table came from immunoSEQ multiplex PCR; TCRdb's copy has only in-frame clones and leaves some out. The data show roughly 410,000 clones, with 89% seen just once and under 2% held by the top ten. Sequenced sample: peripheral blood. These receptors were obtained from a woman between 35 and 50 years old with COVID-19, enrolled during active disease. Both conserved end residues are part of each CDR3. Fields, in order: D gene, J gene, clone size, V gene, CDR3 protein, CDR3 DNA. A D gene is named only where the DNA matches it firmly. Clone size is shown for a subset of rows, as once, few, many or a class of expanded clone.

-	TRBJ2-5	-	TRBV28	CASSLSGQETQYF	TGTGCCAGCAGTTTAAGCGGCCAAGAGACCCAGTACTTC
-	TRBJ1-4	once	TRBV6-6	CASSYGGGYEKLFF	TGTGCCAGCAGTTACGGGGGGGGTTATGAAAAACTGTTTTTT
TRBD2	TRBJ2-1	-	TRBV5-1	CASSPLAGVINEQFF	TGCGCCAGCAGCCCACTAGCGGGGGTCATCAATGAGCAGTTCTTC
TRBD1	TRBJ2-1	-	TRBV5-4	CASSSSDRGHNEQFF	TGTGCCAGCAGCTCTTCGGACAGGGGACACAATGAGCAGTTCTTC
-	TRBJ2-5	-	TRBV6-5	CASSYSQPQETQYF	TGTGCCAGCAGTTACTCACAGCCGCAAGAGACCCAGTACTTC
TRBD1	TRBJ1-1	once	TRBV27	CASSPGDRGNTEAFF	TGTGCCAGCAGTCCTGGGGACAGGGGAAACACTGAAGCTTTCTTT
-	TRBJ2-1	-	TRBV13	CASSLVPIVNEQFF	TGTGCCAGCAGCTTAGTCCCAATAGTCAATGAGCAGTTCTTC
-	TRBJ2-1	-	TRBV19	CASSQGLPGNNEQFF	TGTGCCAGTAGCCAGGGACTCCCTGGCAACAATGAGCAGTTCTTC
TRBD1	TRBJ1-5	-	TRBV28	CASSLPLGQIDQPQHF	TGTGCCAGCAGTTTGCCTCTGGGACAGATCGATCAGCCCCAGCATTTT
TRBD2	TRBJ2-1	-	TRBV15	CATSRDRTSGPFF	TGTGCCACCAGCAGAGATCGGACTAGCGGGCCGTTCTTC
-	TRBJ2-3	-	TRBV19	CASSLIGGAQYF	TGTGCCAGTAGCCTAATCGGGGGTGCGCAGTATTTT
-	TRBJ1-1	-	TRBV6-5	CASTMGENTEAFF	TGTGCCAGCACTATGGGCGAGAACACTGAAGCTTTCTTT
TRBD1	TRBJ1-1	-	TRBV27	CASSLAQTGFSEAFF	TGTGCCAGCTCCCTGGCCCAGACAGGGTTCTCTGAAGCTTTCTTT
TRBD1	TRBJ1-1	-	TRBV18	CASSPRVQGTGAEAFF	TGTGCCAGCTCCCCCCGGGTGCAAGGGACAGGCGCTGAAGCTTTCTTT
TRBD2	TRBJ2-7	-	TRBV5-1	CASSLDPAGPSYEQYF	TGCGCCAGCAGCTTGGATCCAGCGGGGCCCTCCTACGAGCAGTACTTC
-	TRBJ1-2	-	TRBV7-9	CASSGRRGYTF	TGTGCCAGCAGCGGCCGCAGGGGCTACACCTTC
TRBD1	TRBJ1-1	-	TRBV28	CASSLTGGMNTEAFF	TGTGCCAGCAGTTTGACAGGGGGCATGAACACTGAAGCTTTCTTT
-	TRBJ2-3	-	TRBV10-3	CAIMDSFGRTQYF	TGTGCCATCATGGACTCCTTCGGTCGCACGCAGTATTTT
-	TRBJ1-1	-	TRBV29-1	CSSTTWTEAFF	TGCAGTTCTACTACGTGGACTGAAGCTTTCTTT
TRBD2	TRBJ2-2	few	TRBV5-4	CASRHGLAGSGNTGELFF	TGTGCCAGCAGACACGGACTAGCGGGGAGTGGGAACACCGGGGAGCTGTTTTTT
TRBD1	TRBJ1-1	-	TRBV5-1	CASSLRTGLVNTEAFF	TGCGCCAGCAGCTTGAGGACAGGGCTGGTGAACACTGAAGCTTTCTTT
-	TRBJ2-5	-	TRBV4-2	CASSQEGLQETQYF	TGTGCCAGCAGCCAAGAGGGGCTACAAGAGACCCAGTACTTC
-	TRBJ1-2	-	TRBV7-2	CASSFHLGYTF	TGTGCCAGCAGCTTTCACCTAGGCTACACCTTC
TRBD1	TRBJ2-3	-	TRBV6-5	CASSYSGQPTDTQYF	TGTGCCAGCAGTTACTCGGGACAGCCCACAGATACGCAGTATTTT
TRBD1	TRBJ2-5	-	TRBV5-6	CASQEDREETQYF	TGTGCCAGCCAAGAGGACAGGGAAGAGACCCAGTACTTC
-	TRBJ2-5	-	TRBV5-1	CASSSGRMYQETQYF	TGCGCCAGCAGCAGCGGACGGATGTACCAAGAGACCCAGTACTTC
TRBD1	TRBJ1-2	few	TRBV28	CASSVGGGQGALGYTF	TGTGCCAGCTCCGTAGGCGGGGGACAGGGAGCGTTGGGCTACACCTTC
-	TRBJ2-5	-	TRBV27	CASSLRGQETQYF	TGTGCCAGCAGTTTGCGAGGACAAGAGACCCAGTACTTC
-	TRBJ1-5	-	TRBV20-1	CSASTQGNQPQHF	TGCAGTGCTAGTACTCAGGGCAATCAGCCCCAGCATTTT
-	TRBJ1-6	-	TRBV4-1	CASSQDTQGPSSYNSPLHF	TGCGCCAGCAGCCAAGATACGCAGGGGCCCTCCTCCTATAATTCACCCCTCCACTTT
TRBD1	TRBJ2-7	-	TRBV28	CASSFPLTGRAGEQYF	TGTGCCAGCAGTTTCCCGCTGACAGGGCGGGCGGGTGAGCAGTACTTC
-	TRBJ2-1	-	TRBV7-7	CASSLSPGDSSVVSYNEQFF	TGTGCTAGCAGCTTATCTCCCGGAGATTCTAGTGTCGTTTCCTACAATGAGCAGTTCTTC
-	TRBJ2-6	-	TRBV9	CASSVRGGSGANVLTF	TGTGCCAGCAGCGTAAGGGGCGGCTCTGGGGCCAACGTCCTGACTTTC
TRBD1	TRBJ2-5	-	TRBV15	CATSWGQRETQYF	TGTGCCACCAGCTGGGGACAGAGAGAGACCCAGTACTTC
TRBD2	TRBJ2-3	-	TRBV7-6	CASSYLAGAGSTDTQYF	TGTGCCAGCAGCTACTTAGCGGGAGCCGGGAGCACAGATACGCAGTATTTT
TRBD1	TRBJ2-3	-	TRBV28	CASSYDRVDTDTQYF	TGTGCCAGCAGTTACGACAGGGTGGACACAGATACGCAGTATTTT
TRBD1	TRBJ1-5	-	TRBV5-1	CASSPTGDRNQPQHF	TGCGCCAGCAGCCCGACAGGGGACCGCAATCAGCCCCAGCATTTT
TRBD1	TRBJ1-6	few	TRBV5-1	CASSSGQIDNSPLHF	TGCGCCAGCAGCTCGGGACAGATAGATAATTCACCCCTCCACTTT
TRBD1	TRBJ1-1	-	TRBV9	CASSVRQGTEAFF	TGTGCCAGCAGCGTAAGACAGGGTACTGAAGCTTTCTTT
-	TRBJ1-1	-	TRBV19	CASREVTDTEAFF	TGTGCCAGTAGAGAGGTTACGGACACTGAAGCTTTCTTT
TRBD1	TRBJ2-5	-	TRBV27	CASSRTGWIWETQYF	TGTGCCAGCAGTCGGACAGGGTGGATTTGGGAGACCCAGTACTTC
-	TRBJ2-4	few	TRBV28	CASSLSSGQAYIQYF	TGTGCCAGCAGTTTGAGTAGCGGCCAAGCATACATTCAGTACTTC
-	TRBJ1-3	-	TRBV29-1	CSVERQDGNTIYF	TGCAGCGTTGAACGACAAGACGGAAACACCATATATTTT
-	TRBJ2-5	-	TRBV9	CASSVDQWETQYF	TGTGCCAGCAGCGTAGATCAGTGGGAGACCCAGTACTTC
-	TRBJ1-2	-	TRBV9	CASSVDPIGDYGYTF	TGTGCCAGCAGCGTAGATCCGATAGGGGACTATGGCTACACCTTC
TRBD1	TRBJ1-1	few	TRBV6-5	CASSRTGNTEAFF	TGTGCCAGCAGTCGGACAGGGAACACTGAAGCTTTCTTT
-	TRBJ2-4	once	TRBV27	CASSATRHIAKNIQYF	TGTGCCAGCAGTGCTACTCGACACATAGCCAAAAACATTCAGTACTTC
-	TRBJ2-3	-	TRBV11-2	CASSRKPRSTDTQYF	TGTGCCAGCAGCCGAAAGCCCCGAAGCACAGATACGCAGTATTTT
TRBD1	TRBJ2-7	-	TRBV13	CASSFMLGQGAREQYF	TGTGCCAGCAGCTTTATGCTTGGGCAGGGGGCGAGGGAGCAGTACTTC